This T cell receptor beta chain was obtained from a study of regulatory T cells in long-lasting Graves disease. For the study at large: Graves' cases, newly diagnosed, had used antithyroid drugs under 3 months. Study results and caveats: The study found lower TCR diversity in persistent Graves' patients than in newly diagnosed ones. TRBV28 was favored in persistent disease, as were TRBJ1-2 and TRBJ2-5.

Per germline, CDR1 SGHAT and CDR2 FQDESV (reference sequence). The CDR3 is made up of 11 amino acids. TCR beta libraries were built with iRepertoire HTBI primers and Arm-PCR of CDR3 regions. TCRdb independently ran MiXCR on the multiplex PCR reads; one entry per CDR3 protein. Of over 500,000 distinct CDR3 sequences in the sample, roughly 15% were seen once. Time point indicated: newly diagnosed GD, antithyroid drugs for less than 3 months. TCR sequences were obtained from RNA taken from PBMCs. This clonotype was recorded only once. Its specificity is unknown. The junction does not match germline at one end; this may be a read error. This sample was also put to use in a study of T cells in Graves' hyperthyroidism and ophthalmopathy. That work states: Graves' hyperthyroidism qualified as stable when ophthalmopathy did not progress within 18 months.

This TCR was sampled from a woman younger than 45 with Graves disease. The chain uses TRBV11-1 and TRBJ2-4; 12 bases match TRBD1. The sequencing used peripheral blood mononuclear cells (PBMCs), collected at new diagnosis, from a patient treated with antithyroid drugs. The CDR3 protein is CASSLGQGANF. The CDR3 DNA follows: TGTGCCAGCAGCTTGGGACAGGGGGCCAACTTC.